Sequencing of this T cell receptor (beta chain) was carried out in a study of T cells in Graves' hyperthyroidism and ophthalmopathy. The investigators amplified TCR beta CDR3 regions from RNA transcripts. TCR CDR3 underwent first-round RT-PCR with the HTBI primer set. TCRdb independently ran MiXCR on the multiplex PCR reads; one entry per CDR3 protein. The sample carries tens of thousands of distinct CDR3 sequences, approximately 58% recorded once. For this clonotype: The antigen remains undetermined.

Clinical symptoms, serum thyroxine, TRAb, thyroid ultrasound and orbital computed tomography informed diagnoses. The length of the CDR3 is 15 residues. Germline V gives CDR1 DFQATT, CDR2 SNEGSKA (reference sequence). Findings of the study overall: A 13 V-J signature model discriminated ophthalmopathy versus stable hyperthyroidism.

V gene TRBV20-1 combines with J gene TRBJ1-2, with TRBD1 matching over 8 bases. Sequenced input: peripheral blood or thyroid tissue (not recorded which). The sequence was collected from a man aged 18-30 years with Graves' hyperthyroidism. Written as DNA, the CDR3 is TGCAGCCAAGCCCCCCGGACAGGGTGGAACTATGGCTACACCTTC. It codes for CSQAPRTGWNYGYTF.